In its sample, the clone carrying this T cell receptor beta chain was seen many times. As yet, its antigen is unknown. Axillary draining lymph nodes of breast cancer patients supplied the node samples. TCRdb re-called the multiplex PCR reads through MiXCR, storing one row per CDR3 protein. The data show approximately 120,000 distinct CDR3 sequences, approximately 21% seen once. The sample is drawn from a study of breast tumors, draining lymph nodes, adjacent tissues. Regarding the study as a whole: Data only fit, rather than demonstrated, lymph node origin of most tumor T cells.

The CDR3 loop spans 13 amino acids. The germline gives CDR1 SGHTA, CDR2 FQGTGA. Trimming took off 5 bases at V and 6 bases at J, with 12 bases between the two ends. This TCR came from a female donor with breast cancer. Some clones in this sample may be carry-over from other donors' samples. The chain has TRBV7-3 and TRBJ2-3; D unclear. The sequencing input was axillary lymph node tissue. CDR3 nucleotide sequence: TGTGCCAGCAGCCCCGACCAGGCGGATACGCAGTATTTT. It yields the protein CASSPDQADTQYF.